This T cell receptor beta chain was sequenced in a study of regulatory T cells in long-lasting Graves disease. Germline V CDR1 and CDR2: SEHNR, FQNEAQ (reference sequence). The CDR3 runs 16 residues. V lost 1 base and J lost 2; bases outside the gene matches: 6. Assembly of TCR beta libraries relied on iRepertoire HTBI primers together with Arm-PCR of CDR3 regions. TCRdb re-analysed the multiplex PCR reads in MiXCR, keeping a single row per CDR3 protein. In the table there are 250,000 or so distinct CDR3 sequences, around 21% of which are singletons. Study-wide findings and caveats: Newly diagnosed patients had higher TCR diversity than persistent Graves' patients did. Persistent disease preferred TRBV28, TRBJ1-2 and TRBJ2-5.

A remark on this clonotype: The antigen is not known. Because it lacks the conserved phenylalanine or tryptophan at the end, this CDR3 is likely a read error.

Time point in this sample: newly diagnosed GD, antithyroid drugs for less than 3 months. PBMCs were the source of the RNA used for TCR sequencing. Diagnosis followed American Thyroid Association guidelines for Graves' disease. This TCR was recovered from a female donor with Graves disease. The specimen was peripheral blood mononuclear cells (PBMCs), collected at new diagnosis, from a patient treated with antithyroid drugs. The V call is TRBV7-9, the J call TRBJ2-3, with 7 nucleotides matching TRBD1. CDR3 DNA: TGTGCCAGCAGCTTAGGTCAGGGACAGTCCACAGATACGCAGTATCTT. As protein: CASSLGQGQSTDTQYL.